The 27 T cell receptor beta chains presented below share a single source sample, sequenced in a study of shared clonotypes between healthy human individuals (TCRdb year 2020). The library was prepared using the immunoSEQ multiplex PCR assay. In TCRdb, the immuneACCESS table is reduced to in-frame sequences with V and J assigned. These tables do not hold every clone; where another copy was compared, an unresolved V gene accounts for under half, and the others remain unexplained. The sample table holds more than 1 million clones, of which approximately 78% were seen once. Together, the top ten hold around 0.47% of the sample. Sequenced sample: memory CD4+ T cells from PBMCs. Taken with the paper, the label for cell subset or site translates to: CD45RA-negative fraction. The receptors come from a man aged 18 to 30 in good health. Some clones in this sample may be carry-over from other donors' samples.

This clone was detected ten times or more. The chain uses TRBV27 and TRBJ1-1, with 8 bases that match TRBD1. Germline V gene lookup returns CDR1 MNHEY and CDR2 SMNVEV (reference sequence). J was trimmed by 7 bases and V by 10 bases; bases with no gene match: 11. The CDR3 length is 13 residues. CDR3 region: CATQDRAWGEAFF. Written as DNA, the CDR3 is TGTGCCACGCAGGACAGGGCTTGGGGTGAAGCTTTCTTT.

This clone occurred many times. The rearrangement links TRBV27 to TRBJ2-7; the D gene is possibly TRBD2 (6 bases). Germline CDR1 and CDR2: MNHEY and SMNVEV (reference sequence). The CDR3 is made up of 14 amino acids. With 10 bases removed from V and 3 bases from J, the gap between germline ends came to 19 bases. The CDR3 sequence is CATSSVGGGYEQYF. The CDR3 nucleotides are TGTGCCACCTCCTCCGTGGGAGGTGGCTACGAGCAGTACTTC.

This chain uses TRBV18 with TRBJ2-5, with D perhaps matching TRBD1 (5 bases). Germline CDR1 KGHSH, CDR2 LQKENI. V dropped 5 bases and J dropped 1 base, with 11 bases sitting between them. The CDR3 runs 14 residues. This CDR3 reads CASSTRTSQETQYF. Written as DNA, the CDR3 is TGTGCCAGCTCAACACGGACAAGCCAAGAGACCCAGTACTTC.

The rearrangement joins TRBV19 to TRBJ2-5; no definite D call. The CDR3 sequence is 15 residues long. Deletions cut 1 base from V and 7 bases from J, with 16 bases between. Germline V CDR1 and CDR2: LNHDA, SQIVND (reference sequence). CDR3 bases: TGTGCCAGTAGTATAGCCCCAGCAGCCAGTGGGACCCAGTACTTC. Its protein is CASSIAPAASGTQYF.

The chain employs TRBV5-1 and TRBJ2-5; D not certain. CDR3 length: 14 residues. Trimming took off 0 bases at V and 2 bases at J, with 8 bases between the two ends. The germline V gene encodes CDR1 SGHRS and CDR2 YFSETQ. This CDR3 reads CASSLDGWQETQYF. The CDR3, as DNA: TGCGCCAGCAGCTTGGACGGATGGCAAGAGACCCAGTACTTC.

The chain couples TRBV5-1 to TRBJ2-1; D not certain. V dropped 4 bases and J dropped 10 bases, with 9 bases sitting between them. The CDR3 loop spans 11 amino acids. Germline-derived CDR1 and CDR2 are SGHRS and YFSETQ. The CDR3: CASSANREQFF. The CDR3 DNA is TGCGCCAGCAGCGCTAATCGAGAGCAGTTCTTC.

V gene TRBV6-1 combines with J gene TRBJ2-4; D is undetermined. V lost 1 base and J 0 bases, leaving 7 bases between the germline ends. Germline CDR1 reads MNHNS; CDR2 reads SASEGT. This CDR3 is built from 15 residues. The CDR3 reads CASSEEFIAKNIQYF. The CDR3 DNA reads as TGTGCCAGCAGTGAAGAATTCATAGCCAAAAACATTCAGTACTTC.

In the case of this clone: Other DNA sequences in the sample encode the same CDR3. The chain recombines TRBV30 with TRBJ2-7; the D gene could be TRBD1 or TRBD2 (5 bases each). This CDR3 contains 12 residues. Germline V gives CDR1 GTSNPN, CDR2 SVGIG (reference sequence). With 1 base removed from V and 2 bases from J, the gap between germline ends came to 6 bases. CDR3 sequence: CAWSGGTYEQYF. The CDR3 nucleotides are TGTGCCTGGAGTGGGGGGACCTACGAGCAGTACTTC. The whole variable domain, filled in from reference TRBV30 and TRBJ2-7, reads SQTIHQWPATLVQPVGSPLSLECTVEGTSNPNLYWYRQAAGRGLQLLFYSVGIGQISSEVPQNLSASRPQDRQFILSSKKLLLSDSGFYLCAWSGGTYEQYFGPGTRLTVT.

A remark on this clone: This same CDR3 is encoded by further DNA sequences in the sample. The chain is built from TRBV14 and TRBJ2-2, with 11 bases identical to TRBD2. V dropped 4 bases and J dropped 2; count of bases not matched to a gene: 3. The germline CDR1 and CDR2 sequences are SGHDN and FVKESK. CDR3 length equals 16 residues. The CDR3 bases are TGTGCCAGCAGCCGACGACTAGCGGGAAACACCGGGGAGCTGTTTTTT. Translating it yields CASSRRLAGNTGELFF.

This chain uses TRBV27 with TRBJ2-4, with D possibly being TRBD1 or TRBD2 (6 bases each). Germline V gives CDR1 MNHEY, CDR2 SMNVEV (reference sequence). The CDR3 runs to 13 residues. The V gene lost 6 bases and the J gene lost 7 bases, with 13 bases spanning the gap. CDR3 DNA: TGTGCCAGCAGCCCCGGGGGCCGGAACATTCAGTACTTC. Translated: CASSPGGRNIQYF.

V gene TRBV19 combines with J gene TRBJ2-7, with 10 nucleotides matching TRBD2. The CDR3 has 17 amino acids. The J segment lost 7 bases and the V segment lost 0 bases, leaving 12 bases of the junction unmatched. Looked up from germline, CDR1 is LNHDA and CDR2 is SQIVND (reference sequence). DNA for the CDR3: TGTGCCAGTAGTATAGATCTAGCGGGAGTGAAAAAAAGTGAGCAGTACTTC. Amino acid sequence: CASSIDLAGVKKSEQYF. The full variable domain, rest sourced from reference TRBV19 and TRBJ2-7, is DGGITQSPKYLFRKEGQNVTLSCEQNLNHDAMYWYRQDPGQGLRLIYYSQIVNDFQKGDIAEGYSVSREKKESFPLTVTSAQKNPTAFYLCASSIDLAGVKKSEQYFGPGTRLTVT.

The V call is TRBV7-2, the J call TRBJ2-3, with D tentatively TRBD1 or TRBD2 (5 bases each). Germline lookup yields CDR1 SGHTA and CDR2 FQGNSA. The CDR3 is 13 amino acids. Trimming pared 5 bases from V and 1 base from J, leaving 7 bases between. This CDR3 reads CASSPGRTDTQYF. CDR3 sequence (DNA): TGTGCCAGCAGCCCGGGACGCACAGATACGCAGTATTTT.

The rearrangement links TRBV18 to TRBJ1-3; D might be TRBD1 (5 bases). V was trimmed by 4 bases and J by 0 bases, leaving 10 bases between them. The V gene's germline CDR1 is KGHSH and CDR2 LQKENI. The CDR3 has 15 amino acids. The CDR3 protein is CASSRGRDSGNTIYF. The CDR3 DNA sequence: TGTGCCAGCTCACGAGGCAGGGACTCTGGAAACACCATATATTTT.

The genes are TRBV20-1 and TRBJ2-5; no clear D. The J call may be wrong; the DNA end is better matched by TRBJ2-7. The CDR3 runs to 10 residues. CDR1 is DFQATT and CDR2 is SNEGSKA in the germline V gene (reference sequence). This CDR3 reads CSADDYEQYF. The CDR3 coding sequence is TGCAGTGCTGACGACTACGAGCAGTACTTC.

The chain's CDR3 is CASSFGGREQFF. CDR3 coding DNA: TGCGCCAGCAGTTTCGGCGGGAGGGAGCAGTTCTTC. The chain links TRBV5-1 to TRBJ2-1, with 8 bases aligning to TRBD2. J was trimmed by 10 bases and V by 5 bases; bases with no gene match: 5. CDR3 length equals 12 residues. CDR1 is SGHRS and CDR2 is YFSETQ in the germline V gene.

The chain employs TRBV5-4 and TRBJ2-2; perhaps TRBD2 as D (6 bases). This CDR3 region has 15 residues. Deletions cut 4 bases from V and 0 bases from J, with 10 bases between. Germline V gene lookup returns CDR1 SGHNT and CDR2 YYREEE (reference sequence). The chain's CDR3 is CASSGGGTNTGELFF. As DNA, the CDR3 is TGTGCCAGCAGCGGTGGGGGGACGAACACCGGGGAGCTGTTTTTT.

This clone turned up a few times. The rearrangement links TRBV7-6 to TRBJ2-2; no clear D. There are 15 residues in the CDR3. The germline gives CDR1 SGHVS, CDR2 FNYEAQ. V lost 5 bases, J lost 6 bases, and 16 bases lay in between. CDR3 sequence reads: CASSPDPYFPGELFF. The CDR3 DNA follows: TGTGCCAGCAGCCCGGACCCATATTTCCCCGGGGAGCTGTTTTTT.

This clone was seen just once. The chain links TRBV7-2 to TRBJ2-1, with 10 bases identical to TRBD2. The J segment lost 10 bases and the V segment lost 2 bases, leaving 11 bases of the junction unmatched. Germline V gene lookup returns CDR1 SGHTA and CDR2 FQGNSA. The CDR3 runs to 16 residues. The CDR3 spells CASSLPGLAGVQEQFF. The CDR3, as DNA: TGTGCCAGCAGCTTACCAGGGCTAGCGGGAGTCCAGGAGCAGTTCTTC.

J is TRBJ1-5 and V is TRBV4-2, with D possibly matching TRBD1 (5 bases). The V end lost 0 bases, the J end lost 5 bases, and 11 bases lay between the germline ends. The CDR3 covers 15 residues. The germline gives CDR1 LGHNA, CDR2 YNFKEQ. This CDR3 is CASSQDETGYQPQHF. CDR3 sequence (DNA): TGTGCCAGCAGCCAAGACGAAACAGGCTATCAGCCCCAGCATTTT.

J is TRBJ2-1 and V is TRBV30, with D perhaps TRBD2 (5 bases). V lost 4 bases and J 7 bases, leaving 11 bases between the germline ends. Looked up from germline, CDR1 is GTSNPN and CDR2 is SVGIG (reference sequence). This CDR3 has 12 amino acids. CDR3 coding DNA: TGTGCCTGGACTAAACGGGAAAATGAGCAGTTCTTC. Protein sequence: CAWTKRENEQFF. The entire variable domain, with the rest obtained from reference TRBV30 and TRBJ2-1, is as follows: SQTIHQWPATLVQPVGSPLSLECTVEGTSNPNLYWYRQAAGRGLQLLFYSVGIGQISSEVPQNLSASRPQDRQFILSSKKLLLSDSGFYLCAWTKRENEQFFGPGTRLTVL.

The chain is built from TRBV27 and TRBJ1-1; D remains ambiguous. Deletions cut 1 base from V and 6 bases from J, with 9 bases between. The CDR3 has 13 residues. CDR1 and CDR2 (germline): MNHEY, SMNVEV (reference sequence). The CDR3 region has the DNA TGTGCCAGCAGTTTATTACACAAGGCTGAAGCTTTCTTT. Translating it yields CASSLLHKAEAFF.

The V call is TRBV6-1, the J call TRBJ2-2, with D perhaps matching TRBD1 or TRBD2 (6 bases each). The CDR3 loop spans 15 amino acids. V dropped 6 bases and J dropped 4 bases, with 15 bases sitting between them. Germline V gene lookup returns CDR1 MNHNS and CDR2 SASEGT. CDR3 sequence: CASRVSRGATGELFF. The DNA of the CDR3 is TGTGCCAGCAGGGTTTCTAGGGGGGCCACCGGGGAGCTGTTTTTT.

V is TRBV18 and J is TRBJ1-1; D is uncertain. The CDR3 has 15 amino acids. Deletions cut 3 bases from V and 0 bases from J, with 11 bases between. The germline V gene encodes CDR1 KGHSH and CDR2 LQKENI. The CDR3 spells CASSPDGNMNTEAFF. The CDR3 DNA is TGTGCCAGCTCACCGGACGGCAACATGAACACTGAAGCTTTCTTT.

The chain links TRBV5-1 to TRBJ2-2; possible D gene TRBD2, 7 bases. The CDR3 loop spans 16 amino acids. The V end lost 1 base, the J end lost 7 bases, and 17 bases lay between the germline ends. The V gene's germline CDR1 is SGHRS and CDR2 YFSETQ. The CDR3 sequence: CASSLSVGGRDGELFF. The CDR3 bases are TGCGCCAGCAGCTTGTCCGTCGGGGGGCGAGACGGGGAGCTGTTTTTT.

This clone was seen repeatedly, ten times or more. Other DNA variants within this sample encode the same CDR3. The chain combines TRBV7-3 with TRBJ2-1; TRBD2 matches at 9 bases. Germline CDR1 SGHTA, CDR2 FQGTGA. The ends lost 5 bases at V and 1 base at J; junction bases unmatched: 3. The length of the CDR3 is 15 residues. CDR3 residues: CASSPLAGSYNEQFF. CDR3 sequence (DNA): TGTGCCAGCAGCCCCCTAGCGGGGTCCTACAATGAGCAGTTCTTC.

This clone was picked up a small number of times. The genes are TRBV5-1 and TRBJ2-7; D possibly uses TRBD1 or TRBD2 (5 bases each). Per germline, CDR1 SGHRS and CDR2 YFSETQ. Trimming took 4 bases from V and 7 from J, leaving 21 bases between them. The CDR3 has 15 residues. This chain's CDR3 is CASSQGPGLTGEQYF. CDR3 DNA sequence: TGCGCCAGCAGCCAGGGACCGGGCCTTACTGGTGAGCAGTACTTC.

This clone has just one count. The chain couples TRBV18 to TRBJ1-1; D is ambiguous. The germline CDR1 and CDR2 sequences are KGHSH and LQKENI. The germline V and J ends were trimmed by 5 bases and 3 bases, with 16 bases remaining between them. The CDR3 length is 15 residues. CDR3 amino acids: CASSNPERVDTEAFF. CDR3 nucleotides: TGTGCCAGCTCAAATCCAGAAAGGGTGGACACTGAAGCTTTCTTT. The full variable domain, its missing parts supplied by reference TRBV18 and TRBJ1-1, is NAGVMQNPRHLVRRRGQEARLRCSPMKGHSHVYWYRQLPEEGLKFMVYLQKENIIDESGMPKERFSAEFPKEGPSILRIQQVVRGDSAAYFCASSNPERVDTEAFFGQGTRLTVV.